These T cell receptor beta chains were read from a single sample in a study of technical replicates of blood from a handful of donors. Some clones are missing from TCRdb's copy, which holds only in-frame ones; the method was immunoSEQ multiplex PCR. The table records about 16,000 clones, 85% to 90% of them present only once. Sequences were obtained from PBMCs. The receptors come from a human donor in good health. The CDR3 runs from the conserved cysteine through the conserved F or W. A D gene is named only where the DNA matches it firmly. Part of the rows lack a size; the others show once, few, many or a class for expanded clones.

J: TRBJ1-1
size: -
V: TRBV6-6
D: -
DNA: TGTGCCAGCAGTTACGGGCAGGCAAACACTGAAGCTTTCTTT
CDR3: CASSYGQANTEAFF

J: TRBJ2-3
size: -
V: TRBV6-5
D: -
DNA: TGTGCCAGCAGCCCTCCGGTCGGAGACACAGATACGCAGTATTTT
CDR3: CASSPPVGDTDTQYF

J: TRBJ1-1
size: once
V: TRBV5-1
D: -
DNA: TGCGCCAGCAGCTTGGAAGGACAGTTGAACACTGAAGCTTTCTTT
CDR3: CASSLEGQLNTEAFF

J: TRBJ1-2
size: -
V: TRBV28
D: -
DNA: TGTGCCACAGACAGTGAGCCGGACGGCTACACCTTC
CDR3: CATDSEPDGYTF

J: TRBJ2-5
size: -
V: TRBV7-9
D: TRBD1
DNA: TGTGCCAGCAGCTGGACAGGGTACGAGACCCAGTACTTC
CDR3: CASSWTGYETQYF

J: TRBJ1-2
size: -
V: TRBV18
D: -
DNA: TGTGCCAGCTCACCGGACATCTCTAACTATGGCTACACCTTC
CDR3: CASSPDISNYGYTF

J: TRBJ2-2
size: -
V: TRBV6-6
D: TRBD1
DNA: TGTGCCAGCACCAAGCAGGCAGGGGGCGGAGGGGGGGAGCTGTTTTTT
CDR3: CASTKQAGGGGGELFF

J: TRBJ2-3
size: -
V: TRBV6-5
D: -
DNA: TGTGCCAGCACTCAGGGGGAGGAGTGGGATACGCAGTATTTT
CDR3: CASTQGEEWDTQYF

J: TRBJ2-3
size: -
V: TRBV5-1
D: TRBD1
DNA: TGCGCCAGCAGCCAAAGACAGGGTATCACAGATACGCAGTATTTT
CDR3: CASSQRQGITDTQYF

J: TRBJ2-5
size: -
V: TRBV11-2
D: TRBD2
DNA: TGTGCCAGCAGCTTAGCGTCGCAGGGAGGGCAAGAGACCCAGTACTTC
CDR3: CASSLASQGGQETQYF

J: TRBJ2-3
size: -
V: TRBV29-1
D: -
DNA: TGCAGCGTTCTAGGAACTAGCACAGATACGCAGTATTTT
CDR3: CSVLGTSTDTQYF

J: TRBJ2-5
size: -
V: TRBV2
D: -
DNA: TGTGCCCGAGGGAGCGGGACAGGCCCCGAGACCCAGTACTTC
CDR3: CARGSGTGPETQYF

J: TRBJ2-3
size: -
V: TRBV2
D: TRBD2
DNA: TGTGCCAGCAGTGCCGGGGCGGGGGGCACAGATACGCAGTATTTT
CDR3: CASSAGAGGTDTQYF

J: TRBJ1-5
size: -
V: TRBV6-1
D: TRBD1
DNA: TGTGCCAGCAGTGTCGGACAGGTCGTTCAGCCCCAGCATTTT
CDR3: CASSVGQVVQPQHF

J: TRBJ2-1
size: few
V: TRBV5-5
D: -
DNA: TGTGCCAGCAGCTTTCTTTATGAGCAGTTCTTC
CDR3: CASSFLYEQFF

J: TRBJ2-7
size: -
V: TRBV6-5
D: -
DNA: TGTGCCAGCGGCCTAAGTGGAGGGCCAGAGGAGCAGTACTTC
CDR3: CASGLSGGPEEQYF

J: TRBJ1-1
size: -
V: TRBV27
D: -
DNA: TGTGCCAGCAGTTCCCAGGGGTGGAACACTGAAGCTTTCTTT
CDR3: CASSSQGWNTEAFF

J: TRBJ2-3
size: few
V: TRBV19
D: TRBD2
DNA: TGTGCCAGTAGTATTGCCCTAGCGGGAGGAGCAGATACGCAGTATTTT
CDR3: CASSIALAGGADTQYF

J: TRBJ2-7
size: -
V: TRBV28
D: -
DNA: TGTGCCAGCATCACACAAAGCTCCTACGAGCAGTACTTC
CDR3: CASITQSSYEQYF

J: TRBJ2-2
size: -
V: TRBV6-5
D: TRBD1
DNA: TGTGCCAGCAGCGACGGACAGGGGGCAGGTGGGGAGCTGTTTTTT
CDR3: CASSDGQGAGGELFF

J: TRBJ1-2
size: -
V: TRBV18
D: TRBD1
DNA: TGTGCCAGCTCACAAAGCAGGGGACAGGACTTGGGCTACACCTTC
CDR3: CASSQSRGQDLGYTF

J: TRBJ2-7
size: -
V: TRBV7-9
D: -
DNA: TGTGCCAGCAGCTCGGCCTACGAGCAGTACTTC
CDR3: CASSSAYEQYF

J: TRBJ2-7
size: -
V: TRBV2
D: TRBD1
DNA: TGTGCCAGCAGGCCCGGGACAGGTGCCTACGAGCAGTACTTC
CDR3: CASRPGTGAYEQYF

J: TRBJ2-2
size: -
V: TRBV5-1
D: -
DNA: TGCGCCAGCAGCTTGGGAGGGTCAGACACCGGGGAGCTGTTTTTT
CDR3: CASSLGGSDTGELFF

J: TRBJ2-5
size: -
V: TRBV7-6
D: TRBD1
DNA: TGTGCCAGCAGCGTCGCAGGGGGTCAAGAGACCCAGTACTTC
CDR3: CASSVAGGQETQYF

J: TRBJ2-7
size: -
V: TRBV4-2
D: -
DNA: TGTGCCAGCAGCCAAGGGGCCCCCCTCTACGAGCAGTACTTC
CDR3: CASSQGAPLYEQYF

J: TRBJ2-3
size: -
V: TRBV15
D: -
DNA: TGTGCCACCAGCGGACGGGAGAGAACCACAGATACGCAGTATTTT
CDR3: CATSGRERTTDTQYF

J: TRBJ2-7
size: -
V: TRBV28
D: -
DNA: TGTGCCAGCAGCCGCACGAGGATGATCTCCTACGAGCAGTACTTC
CDR3: CASSRTRMISYEQYF

J: TRBJ2-5
size: -
V: TRBV11-3
D: TRBD1
DNA: TGTGCCAGCAGCTCCCGGGACAGGGAAGAGACCCAGTACTTC
CDR3: CASSSRDREETQYF

J: TRBJ1-4
size: -
V: TRBV25-1
D: -
DNA: TGTGCCAGCAGTGTGAGCGGGGGAGGTGAAAAACTGTTTTTT
CDR3: CASSVSGGGEKLFF

J: TRBJ2-1
size: -
V: TRBV5-1
D: TRBD2
DNA: TGCGCCAGCAGCTTGGACGGGAGGGCCAGTTATGAGCAGTTCTTC
CDR3: CASSLDGRASYEQFF

J: TRBJ1-3
size: -
V: TRBV10-3
D: -
DNA: TGTGCCATCAGTGGGGGAGAGGGAATTCCTGGAAACACCATATATTTT
CDR3: CAISGGEGIPGNTIYF

J: TRBJ2-3
size: -
V: TRBV5-6
D: TRBD1
DNA: TGTGCCAGCAGCCAGGGACAGAGCACAGATACGCAGTATTTT
CDR3: CASSQGQSTDTQYF

J: TRBJ1-1
size: -
V: TRBV18
D: TRBD1
DNA: TGTGCCAGCTCACCCCGGAGAGGGGGCGCGGACACTGAAGCTTTCTTT
CDR3: CASSPRRGGADTEAFF

J: TRBJ2-5
size: -
V: TRBV5-4
D: TRBD2
DNA: TGTGCCAGCAGCCCAGGACTAGCGGGGGAAGAGACCCAGTACTTC
CDR3: CASSPGLAGEETQYF

J: TRBJ2-7
size: -
V: TRBV20-1
D: -
DNA: TGCAGTGCGGTGGGACTCCGGGAGCAGTACTTC
CDR3: CSAVGLREQYF

J: TRBJ2-3
size: -
V: TRBV2
D: TRBD1
DNA: TGTGCCAGCAACAGACAGGGGGTGGGGAGGTCGGTGGCGACAGATACGCAGTATTTT
CDR3: CASNRQGVGRSVATDTQYF

J: TRBJ2-1
size: -
V: TRBV18
D: -
DNA: TGTGCCAGCTCTATACAAGGCGGAGGCGAGCAGTTCTTC
CDR3: CASSIQGGGEQFF

J: TRBJ2-7
size: -
V: TRBV4-1
D: TRBD2
DNA: TGCGCCAGCAGCCAAGCGGGAGGGGTCTACGAGCAGTACTTC
CDR3: CASSQAGGVYEQYF

J: TRBJ1-2
size: -
V: TRBV2
D: TRBD1
DNA: TGTGCCAGCAGGGGACAGATGTATGGCTACACCTTC
CDR3: CASRGQMYGYTF